This T cell receptor beta chain appears in the sequencing data of a study of cytomegalovirus exposure and HLA in healthy donors. The V gene's germline CDR1 is LNHDA and CDR2 SQIVND (reference sequence). V trimming: 7 bases; J trimming: 1 base; junction bases outside the gene matches: 3. The CDR3 covers 13 residues. The data were produced by immunoSEQ multiplex PCR, yet TCRdb's version contains in-frame clones alone and is incomplete. The sample contains 150,000 to 200,000 clones, about 89% of which appear only once. Broader study findings: Most TCR sequences showed up rarely, but some public TCRs showed up in many donors. The study recorded around 160 TCR beta chains that were cytomegalovirus-associated. Subsequent analysis revealed that first-cohort TCR clusters tended to co-occur in the 90 to 150 validation repertoires. In vitro confirmation showed a few CMV-associated chains to be CMV antigen specific.

Comments on this clone: Its target is unknown.

V is TRBV19 and J is TRBJ2-5, with 7 bases identical to TRBD1. The clonotype originates from a man in his thirties or forties in good health and CMV-seropositive. The specimen was PBMCs. CDR3 region: CASMAGGQETQYF. DNA of the CDR3: TGTGCCAGTATGGCAGGGGGCCAAGAGACCCAGTACTTC.